These 14 T cell receptor beta chains were sequenced from one sample in a study of control samples from healthy donors and cancer patients. Here immunoSEQ multiplex PCR was the method, and the copy in TCRdb shows in-frame clones only, minus some. The data show about 40,000 clones, about 93% seen once. Sample: blood. The receptors come from a woman in her forties or fifties in good health.

This chain links TRBV7-2 with TRBJ1-2; 8 bases line up with TRBD1. The CDR3 is made up of 16 amino acids. Per the germline V gene, CDR1 is SGHTA and CDR2 is FQGNSA. The trim removed 4 bases at V and 3 bases at J, leaving 10 bases unmatched. In DNA, the CDR3 is TGTGCCAGCAGCTCAACCCCAGGGGGCGTCGACTATGGCTACACCTTC. As protein: CASSSTPGGVDYGYTF.

This rearrangement joins TRBV7-2 to TRBJ2-1, with TRBD2 identical over 8 bases. Germline lookup yields CDR1 SGHTA and CDR2 FQGNSA. After removal of 6 bases from V and 9 bases from J, the junction contained 10 bases not matched to a gene. The CDR3 is 14 residues long. The CDR3 DNA sequence: TGTGCCAGCAGGTTGGGTAGCGGGGCCAGTGAGCAGTTCTTC. It encodes CASRLGSGASEQFF.

This clone has only one observation. The chain combines TRBV6-4 with TRBJ1-6; D remains ambiguous. The CDR3 is 15 residues long. V was trimmed by 10 bases and J by 9 bases, leaving 22 bases between them. The V gene's germline CDR1 is MRHNA and CDR2 SNTAGT. The CDR3 DNA is TGTGCCATCTTATTCGAGGACGGACTTGGTTCACCCCTCCACTTT. It specifies CAILFEDGLGSPLHF.

This clone appeared a single time. V usage is TRBV6-2 or TRBV6-3 and J usage is TRBJ2-1, with TRBD2 identical over 10 bases. Losses at the gene ends were 5 bases for V and 2 bases for J; bases not matched to a gene: 9. Looked up from germline, CDR1 is MNHEY and CDR2 is SVGEGT. The CDR3 loop spans 17 amino acids. In DNA form, the CDR3 reads TGTGCCAGCAGTCCCCATATAGCGGGGGGAACCTACAATGAGCAGTTCTTC. This codes for CASSPHIAGGTYNEQFF.

This chain joins TRBV5-1 and TRBJ2-2; maybe TRBD1 (5 bases). This CDR3 contains 15 residues. CDR1 is SGHRS, CDR2 YFSETQ, per germline. V was clipped by 0 bases and J by 0 bases, with 6 bases between them. CDR3 loop: CASSLGRANTGELFF. The CDR3 DNA sequence: TGCGCCAGCAGCTTGGGCAGGGCGAACACCGGGGAGCTGTTTTTT.

The chain employs TRBV5-1 and TRBJ2-1; 8 bases align to TRBD1. Trimming at V came to 0 bases and at J to 12 bases, leaving 11 bases not matched to a gene. Germline CDR1 reads SGHRS; CDR2 reads YFSETQ. The CDR3 extends over 15 amino acids. For the CDR3, the DNA is TGCGCCAGCAGCTTGGGGGGGACAGGTTACATGGGGCAGTTCTTC. Its protein product is CASSLGGTGYMGQFF.

The rearrangement links TRBV7-9 to TRBJ2-7, with TRBD1 matching over 10 bases. The V segment lost 5 bases and the J segment 6 bases; nucleotides outside the gene matches: 10. The CDR3 spans 15 residues. Germline V CDR1 and CDR2: SEHNR, FQNEAQ (reference sequence). The CDR3 DNA reads TGTGCCAGCAGCCTTGGGGACAGGGGAGGAGCCGAGCAGTACTTC. Amino acids: CASSLGDRGGAEQYF.

The chain couples TRBV15 to TRBJ1-4; 8 nucleotides align to TRBD1. The CDR3 loop spans 17 amino acids. The germline V gene has CDR1 LNHNV and CDR2 YYDKDF (reference sequence). V gave up 0 bases and J gave up 7 bases; unmatched junction bases: 10. The CDR3 spells CATSRDRLGRGREKLFF. The CDR3, as DNA: TGTGCCACCAGCAGAGATCGACTAGGCAGGGGGCGTGAAAAACTGTTTTTT. Drawing the rest from reference TRBV15 and TRBJ1-4, the complete variable domain is DAMVIQNPRYQVTQFGKPVTLSCSQTLNHNVMYWYQQKSSQAPKLLFHYYDKDFNNEADTPDNFQSRRPNTSFCFLDIRSPGLGDTAMYLCATSRDRLGRGREKLFFGSGTQLSVL.

The rearrangement links TRBV30 to TRBJ1-3; D remains unclear. The V end was cut by 4 bases, the J end by 0 bases, with 13 bases between. Germline V CDR1 and CDR2: GTSNPN, SVGIG (reference sequence). The CDR3 has 15 amino acids. CDR3 sequence reads: CAWTEGYFSGNTIYF. The CDR3 DNA reads TGTGCCTGGACTGAAGGGTATTTCTCTGGAAACACCATATATTTT.

The chain is built from TRBV7-9 and TRBJ1-2; possible D gene TRBD1, 5 bases. In germline, CDR1 is SEHNR, CDR2 FQNEAQ (reference sequence). The CDR3 runs to 14 residues. The germline V and J ends were trimmed by 5 bases and 5 bases, with 15 bases remaining between them. CDR3 in DNA: TGTGCCAGCAGCCGCGACAGCGGCCGGTATGGCTACACCTTC. Translation gives CASSRDSGRYGYTF.

The J gene is TRBJ2-2, the V gene TRBV7-2; 7 nucleotides agree with TRBD1. Germline CDR1 reads SGHTA; CDR2 reads FQGNSA. J gave up 3 bases and V 6 bases, and 10 bases lay outside the gene matches. The CDR3 loop spans 16 amino acids. CDR3 coding DNA: TGTGCCAGCAGACCCCCCGGGCAGGGGGACACCGGGGAGCTGTTTTTT. This encodes CASRPPGQGDTGELFF.

The chain links TRBV7-9 to TRBJ2-3; TRBD1 matches at 8 bases. With V trimmed by 5 bases and J by 4 bases, 11 bases remained unmatched. The CDR3 runs to 16 residues. CDR1 and CDR2 from the germline V gene are SEHNR and FQNEAQ (reference sequence). Here the CDR3 reads CASSLGPGGASDTQYF. CDR3 coding DNA: TGTGCCAGCAGCCTGGGGCCAGGGGGCGCGTCAGATACGCAGTATTTT.

The chain combines TRBV12-5 with TRBJ1-4; D possibly corresponds to TRBD1 (5 bases). Trimming removed 7 bases at V and 8 bases at J, with 17 bases between. CDR1 and CDR2 (germline): LGHNT, FRNRAP. The CDR3 is 14 residues long. The chain's CDR3 is CASDPGTFGEKLFF. CDR3 DNA: TGTGCTAGTGATCCTGGGACCTTCGGAGAAAAACTGTTTTTT.

The rearrangement uses TRBV5-1 and TRBJ2-3; 7 bases line up with TRBD1. Germline V gene data show CDR1 as SGHRS and CDR2 as YFSETQ. This CDR3 comprises 13 residues. V shed 4 bases and J 3 bases; nucleotides not matched to a gene: 2. The CDR3 loop reads CASSQGETDTQYF. The CDR3 DNA follows: TGCGCCAGCAGCCAGGGGGAAACAGATACGCAGTATTTT. Combining the CDR3 with reference TRBV5-1 and TRBJ2-3 gives the whole variable domain KAGVTQTPRYLIKTRGQQVTLSCSPISGHRSVSWYQQTPGQGLQFLFEYFSETQRNKGNFPGRFSGRQFSNSRSEMNVSTLELGDSALYLCASSQGETDTQYFGPGTRLTVL.